Each of the 16 T cell receptor beta chains below was sequenced from the same sample in a study of metastatic and nonmetastatic thyroid tumors. MiXCR re-clonotyped the PCR reads for TCRdb. The sample has over 14,000 clones, about 22% seen once. Each patient came to thyroid surgery without any prior treatment (of any kind). Material for sequencing was tumor tissue. The receptors derive from a female donor with papillary thyroid cancer or a benign thyroid nodule (not recorded which). Some clones in this sample may be carry-over from other donors' samples.

There are many counts of this clone. In the same sample, other DNA sequences code for this CDR3. The V gene is TRBV29-1, the J gene TRBJ1-1; perhaps TRBD1 as D (5 bases). The CDR3 length is 13 residues. Trimming left V 4 bases short and J 0 bases short, with 9 bases between. Germline V gene lookup returns CDR1 SQVTM and CDR2 ANQGSEA. The CDR3 region has the DNA TGCAGCGTTGGGGGCAGTATGAACACTGAAGCTTTCTTT. It is translated as CSVGGSMNTEAFF. Full variable domain (missing parts from reference TRBV29-1 and TRBJ1-1): SAVISQKPSRDICQRGTSLTIQCQVDSQVTMMFWYRQQPGQSLTLIATANQGSEATYESGFVIDKFPISRPNLTFSTLTVSNMSPEDSSIYLCSVGGSMNTEAFFGQGTRLTVV.

This clone was observed many times. V gene TRBV6-2 or TRBV6-3 combines with J gene TRBJ1-5; the D is unclear. The CDR3 sequence is 13 residues long. Trimming removed 2 bases from V and 8 bases from J, with 10 bases in between. Germline V gene sequence: CDR1 MNHEY, CDR2 SVGEGT. CDR3 amino acids: CASSYPPMEPQHF. The CDR3 DNA reads as TGTGCCAGCAGTTACCCCCCTATGGAGCCCCAGCATTTT.

V and J are TRBV10-3 and TRBJ2-2; TRBD2 matches 7 bases. V shed 0 bases and J 7 bases; nucleotides not matched to a gene: 11. This CDR3 contains 17 residues. From germline, CDR1 is ENHRY and CDR2 SYGVKD. CDR3 protein: CAISESTRGRADGELFF. The CDR3 bases are TGTGCCATCAGTGAGTCGACTAGAGGGAGGGCCGACGGGGAGCTGTTTTTT.

Ten or more counts support this clone. V and J are TRBV27 and TRBJ2-4, with D unresolved. The CDR3 consists of 14 residues. V dropped 6 bases and J dropped 8 bases, with 17 bases sitting between them. Germline CDR1 reads MNHEY; CDR2 reads SMNVEV (reference sequence). CDR3 sequence reads: CASSADTIKDIQYF. The CDR3, as DNA: TGTGCCAGCAGCGCAGACACCATTAAGGACATTCAGTACTTC.

This clone showed up many times. V gene TRBV5-6 combines with J gene TRBJ2-3; D perhaps matches TRBD2 (5 bases). The V end was cut by 2 bases, the J end by 2 bases, with 9 bases between. CDR1 SGHDT and CDR2 YYEEEE come from the germline V gene. This CDR3 has 14 amino acids. In DNA form, the CDR3 reads TGTGCCAGCAGCTTCTTGGACTCCACAGATACGCAGTATTTT. This gives the protein CASSFLDSTDTQYF. The full variable domain, rest sourced from reference TRBV5-6 and TRBJ2-3, is DAGVTQSPTHLIKTRGQQVTLRCSPKSGHDTVSWYQQALGQGPQFIFQYYEEEERQRGNFPDRFSGHQFPNYSSELNVNALLLGDSALYLCASSFLDSTDTQYFGPGTRLTVL.

This clone turned up a few times. The chain uses TRBV6-2 or TRBV6-3 and TRBJ2-1; D is ambiguous. Germline V gives CDR1 MNHEY, CDR2 SVGEGT. Between the trimmed V and J ends, which lost 6 bases and 5 bases, there was a span of 11 bases. The length of the CDR3 is 13 residues. The CDR3 bases are TGTGCCAGCAGGTCCGGACCCAACAATGAGCAGTTCTTC. This codes for CASRSGPNNEQFF.

J is TRBJ1-2 and V is TRBV7-9; D call uncertain. V was trimmed by 1 base and J by 8 bases, leaving 11 bases between them. This CDR3 contains 13 residues. Germline-derived CDR1 and CDR2 are SEHNR and FQNEAQ (reference sequence). The DNA for the CDR3 is TGTGCCAGCAGCTTAGAGGTTTTTTCGGGCTACACCTTC. Protein product: CASSLEVFSGYTF.

The chain has TRBV12-3 or TRBV12-4 and TRBJ1-3; 8 nucleotides match TRBD1. V was clipped by 6 bases and J by 4 bases; unmatched bases: 14. The CDR3 contains 17 residues. The CDR3 bases are TGTGCCAGCAGGCATAGGGCAGGGGGCGGAGGGGGAAACACCATATATTTT. Translating it yields CASRHRAGGGGGNTIYF.

This clone appeared many times. The chain has TRBV20-1 and TRBJ2-7, with a possible D match to TRBD2 (5 bases). CDR3 length: 16 amino acids. V lost 1 base and J 0 bases, leaving 16 bases between the germline ends. Per germline, CDR1 DFQATT and CDR2 SNEGSKA (reference sequence). This CDR3 reads CSARGARTGSSYEQYF. CDR3 DNA: TGCAGTGCTAGAGGAGCCCGGACTGGGAGCTCCTACGAGCAGTACTTC.

This clone was counted many times. Given a much more abundant clone one base away, this may be a read error. This chain uses TRBV19 with TRBJ2-3, with D perhaps matching TRBD1 (7 bases). The V gene's germline CDR1 is LNHDA and CDR2 SQIVND (reference sequence). The CDR3 is 14 residues long. V was shortened by 8 bases and J by 5 bases, with 17 bases between the two germline ends. The CDR3 reads CASEEQGGRDTQYF. CDR3 DNA: TGTGCCAGTGAAGAGCAGGGGGGCAGAGATACGCAGTATTTT.

This clone was observed at least ten times. This may be a read error: a much more frequent sequence differs by one nucleotide. The sample holds other DNA sequences that translate to the same CDR3. CDR3 loop: CASGLAVGSYEQYF. In DNA form, the CDR3 reads TGTGCTAGTGGTTTGGCCGTCGGCTCCTACGAGCAGTACTTC. The V gene is TRBV12-5, the J gene TRBJ2-7; no clear D. Per germline, CDR1 LGHNT and CDR2 FRNRAP. The V end lost 1 base, the J end lost 0 bases, and 7 bases lay between the germline ends. This CDR3 region has 14 residues.

This clone was recorded at least ten times. This chain joins TRBV11-1 and TRBJ2-2; TRBD2 matches 9 bases. CDR1 is SGHAT, CDR2 FQDESV, per germline (reference sequence). This CDR3 region has 16 residues. V shed 3 bases and J 4 bases; nucleotides not matched to a gene: 6. The CDR3 DNA is TGTGCCAGCAGCTTGAGCGGGAGGACGATCACCGGGGAGCTGTTTTTT. Translating it yields CASSLSGRTITGELFF.

This clone was recorded at least ten times. The rearrangement joins TRBV9 to TRBJ1-4, with D possibly matching TRBD1 (6 bases). Germline CDR1 reads SGDLS; CDR2 reads YYNGEE. V lost 2 bases, J lost 4 bases, and 6 bases lay in between. CDR3 length: 13 amino acids. The CDR3 loop reads CASSVDSNEKLFF. CDR3 coding DNA: TGTGCCAGCAGCGTGGACAGTAATGAAAAACTGTTTTTT. The full variable domain, in which reference TRBV9 and TRBJ1-4 provide the parts outside the CDR3, is DSGVTQTPKHLITATGQRVTLRCSPRSGDLSVYWYQQSLDQGLQFLIQYYNGEERAKGNILERFSAQQFPDLHSELNLSSLELGDSALYFCASSVDSNEKLFFGSGTQLSVL.

A single count supports this clone. This chain connects TRBV11-1 to TRBJ2-1; no clear D gene. The V end lost 4 bases, the J end lost 0 bases, and 13 bases lay between the germline ends. CDR1 SGHAT and CDR2 FQDESV come from the germline V gene (reference sequence). The length of the CDR3 is 16 residues. The CDR3 loop is CASSSYGVGSYNEQFF. CDR3 coding DNA: TGTGCCAGCAGCTCATATGGGGTGGGCTCCTACAATGAGCAGTTCTTC.

This clone appeared a few times. One base away lies a much larger clone, so this may be a sequencing read error. The V call is TRBV12-5, the J call TRBJ2-3; no definite D call. Per the germline V gene, CDR1 is LGHNT and CDR2 is FRNRAP. This CDR3 contains 13 residues. CDR3 region: CASGLSQSDTPYF. CDR3 sequence (DNA): TGTGCTAGTGGTTTGTCCCAGTCAGATACGCCGTATTTT.

In this sample, this clone turned up many times. The J gene is TRBJ2-1, the V gene TRBV9; no clear D gene. V shed 4 bases and J shed 4 bases, with 15 bases lying between them. Germline V lookup: CDR1 SGDLS, CDR2 YYNGEE. This CDR3 is 15 amino acids long. The CDR3 region is CASSWRPSAYNEQFF. CDR3 DNA: TGTGCCAGCAGCTGGCGCCCGTCGGCATACAATGAGCAGTTCTTC.